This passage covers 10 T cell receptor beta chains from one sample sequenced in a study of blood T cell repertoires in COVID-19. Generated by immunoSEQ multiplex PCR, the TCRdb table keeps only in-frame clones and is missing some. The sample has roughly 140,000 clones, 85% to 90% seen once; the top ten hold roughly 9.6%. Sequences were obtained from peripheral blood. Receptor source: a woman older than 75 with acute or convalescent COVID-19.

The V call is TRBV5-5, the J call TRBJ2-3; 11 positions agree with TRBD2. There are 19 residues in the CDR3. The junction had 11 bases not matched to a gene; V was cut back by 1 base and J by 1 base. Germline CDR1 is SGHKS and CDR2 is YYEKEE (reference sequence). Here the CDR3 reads CASSLRLRLAGGRTDTQYF. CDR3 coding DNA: TGTGCCAGCAGCTTGCGCCTCCGGCTAGCGGGGGGCCGCACAGATACGCAGTATTTT.

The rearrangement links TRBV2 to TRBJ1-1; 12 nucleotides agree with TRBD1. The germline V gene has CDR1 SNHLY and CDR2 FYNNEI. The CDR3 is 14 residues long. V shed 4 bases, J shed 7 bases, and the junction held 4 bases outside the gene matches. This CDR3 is CASSVGTGGVEAFF. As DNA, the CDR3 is TGTGCCAGCAGTGTTGGGACAGGGGGCGTTGAAGCTTTCTTT.

CDR3 region: CASGQGADSPLHF. The DNA of the CDR3 is TGTGCCAGCGGCCAGGGGGCGGATTCACCCCTCCACTTT. The chain carries TRBV18 and TRBJ1-6, with 8 bases identical to TRBD1. This CDR3 comprises 13 residues. CDR1 and CDR2 from the germline V gene are KGHSH and LQKENI. The trim removed 8 bases at V and 8 bases at J, leaving 5 bases unmatched.

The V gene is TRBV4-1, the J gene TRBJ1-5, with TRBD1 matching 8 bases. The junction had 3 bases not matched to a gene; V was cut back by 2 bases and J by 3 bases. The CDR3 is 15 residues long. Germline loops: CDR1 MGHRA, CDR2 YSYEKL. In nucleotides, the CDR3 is TGCGCCAGCAGCCAAAAGACAGGGGACAATCAGCCCCAGCATTTT. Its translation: CASSQKTGDNQPQHF.

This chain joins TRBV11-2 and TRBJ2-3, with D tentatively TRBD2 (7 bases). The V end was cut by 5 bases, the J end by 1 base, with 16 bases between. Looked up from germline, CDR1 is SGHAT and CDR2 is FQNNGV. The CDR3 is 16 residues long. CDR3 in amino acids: CASSGGAGARTDTQYF. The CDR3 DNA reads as TGTGCCAGCAGCGGGGGGGCGGGGGCCCGCACAGATACGCAGTATTTT.

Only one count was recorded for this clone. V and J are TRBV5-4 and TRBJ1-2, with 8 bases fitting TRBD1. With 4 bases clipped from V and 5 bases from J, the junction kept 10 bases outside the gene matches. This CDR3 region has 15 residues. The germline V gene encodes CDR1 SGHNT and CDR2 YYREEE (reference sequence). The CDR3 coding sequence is TGTGCCAGCAGCCCCCTAGACAGGGGTTTGTATGGCTACACCTTC. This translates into CASSPLDRGLYGYTF.

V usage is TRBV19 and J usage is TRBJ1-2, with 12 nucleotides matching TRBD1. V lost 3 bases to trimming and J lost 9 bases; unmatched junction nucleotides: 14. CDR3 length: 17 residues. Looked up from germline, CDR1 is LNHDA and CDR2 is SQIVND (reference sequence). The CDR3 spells CASSIFVGQGARRSYTF. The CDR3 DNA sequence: TGTGCCAGTAGTATTTTCGTGGGACAGGGGGCTAGACGTAGCTACACCTTC.

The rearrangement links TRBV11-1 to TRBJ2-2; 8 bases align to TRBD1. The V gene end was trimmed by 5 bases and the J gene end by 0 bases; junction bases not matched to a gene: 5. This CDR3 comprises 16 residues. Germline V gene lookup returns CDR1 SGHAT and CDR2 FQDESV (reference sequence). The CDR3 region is CASSMTGVSNTGELFF. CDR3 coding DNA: TGTGCCAGCAGCATGACAGGGGTTTCGAACACCGGGGAGCTGTTTTTT.

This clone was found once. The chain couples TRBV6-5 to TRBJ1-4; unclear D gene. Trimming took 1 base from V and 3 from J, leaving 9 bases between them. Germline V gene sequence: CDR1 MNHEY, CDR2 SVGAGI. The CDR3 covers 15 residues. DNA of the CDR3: TGTGCCAGCAGTTACTATCCGGTTGCTAATGAAAAACTGTTTTTT. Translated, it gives CASSYYPVANEKLFF.

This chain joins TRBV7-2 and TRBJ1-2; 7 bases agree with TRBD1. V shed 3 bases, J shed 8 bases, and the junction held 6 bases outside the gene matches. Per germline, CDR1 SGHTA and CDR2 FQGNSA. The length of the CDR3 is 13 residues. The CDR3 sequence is CASSFRRQGGYTF. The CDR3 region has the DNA TGTGCCAGCAGCTTCCGGAGACAGGGCGGCTACACCTTC.